The 9 T cell receptor beta chains below were found in one sample sequenced in a study of cytomegalovirus exposure and HLA in healthy donors. The PCR contained 60 Vbeta and 13 Jbeta primers. Produced via immunoSEQ multiplex PCR; TCRdb's table is partial and in-frame only. The sample holds about 67,000 clones, more than 80% seen once. The specimen sequenced was PBMCs. The receptors originated from a woman younger than 45 in good health and CMV-seronegative.

This chain joins TRBV5-4 and TRBJ1-1, with TRBD1 matching over 7 bases. This CDR3 spans 13 amino acids. J gave up 7 bases and V 1 base, and 4 bases lay outside the gene matches. Germline-derived CDR1 and CDR2 are SGHNT and YYREEE (reference sequence). The CDR3 coding sequence is TGTGCCAGCAGCTTGCCAGGGGGGATTGAAGCTTTCTTT. Encoded protein: CASSLPGGIEAFF.

The chain couples TRBV6-1 to TRBJ1-1, with 11 bases that match TRBD1. This CDR3 region has 19 residues. In germline, CDR1 is MNHNS, CDR2 SASEGT. V lost 4 bases, J lost 0 bases, and 13 bases stayed unmatched. For the CDR3, the DNA is TGTGCCAGCAGTGGAAGGACAGGGGGCGGTGGTAACCTGAACACTGAAGCTTTCTTT. Protein sequence: CASSGRTGGGGNLNTEAFF.

This chain connects TRBV4-1 to TRBJ2-2; 7 bases are a match to TRBD1. The CDR3 consists of 15 residues. The V gene's germline CDR1 is MGHRA and CDR2 YSYEKL. Unmatched junction bases numbered 7, after V lost 4 bases and J lost 5 bases. CDR3 sequence: CASSRQGQGTGELFF. CDR3 nucleotides: TGCGCCAGCAGCCGACAGGGCCAGGGGACCGGGGAGCTGTTTTTT.

For this clone: The junction departs from the called germline gene at one end, perhaps through a read error. The chain joins TRBV7-7 to TRBJ2-5, with 8 bases lining up with TRBD2. CDR3 length: 15 amino acids. The germline V gene has CDR1 SSHAT and CDR2 FNYEAQ (reference sequence). CDR3 in amino acids: CASSSRGGPRETQYF. DNA for the CDR3: TGTGCTAGCAGTAGCCGCGGGGGGCCGCGGGAGACCCAGTACTTC.

V gene TRBV4-1 combines with J gene TRBJ1-1, with 10 bases identical to TRBD1. The V and J ends lost 2 bases and 2 bases, in that order; junction bases with no gene match: 5. Germline assignment: CDR1 MGHRA and CDR2 YSYEKL. The CDR3 runs to 16 residues. The CDR3 loop is CASSQKGTGENTEAFF. The DNA of the CDR3 is TGCGCCAGCAGCCAAAAAGGGACAGGGGAAAACACTGAAGCTTTCTTT.

V and J are TRBV6-6 and TRBJ2-1; 7 nucleotides match TRBD1. The CDR3 covers 15 residues. Germline V lookup: CDR1 MNHNY, CDR2 SVGAGI (reference sequence). J gave up 3 bases and V 7 bases, and 9 bases lay outside the gene matches. CDR3 bases: TGTGCCAGCAAACGACAGGGTACCCTCTACAATGAGCAGTTCTTC. This sequence encodes CASKRQGTLYNEQFF.

This rearrangement joins TRBV7-2 to TRBJ2-7, with 9 bases aligning to TRBD1. CDR1 is SGHTA, CDR2 FQGNSA, per germline. This CDR3 has 14 residues. After removal of 4 bases from V and 1 base from J, the junction contained 2 bases not matched to a gene. The CDR3 region is CASSSGTGSYEQYF. As DNA, the CDR3 is TGTGCCAGCAGCTCTGGGACAGGGTCCTACGAGCAGTACTTC.

V is TRBV2 and J is TRBJ2-5; 8 nucleotides match TRBD2. With 3 bases clipped from V and 4 bases from J, the junction kept 7 bases outside the gene matches. CDR1 is SNHLY, CDR2 FYNNEI, per germline. This CDR3 is 15 amino acids long. CDR3 sequence (DNA): TGTGCCAGCAGTGAGCTACTAGCGGTTCTAGAGACCCAGTACTTC. Translation: CASSELLAVLETQYF.

The genes are TRBV5-5 and TRBJ1-6; weak D call: TRBD1 (5 bases). The CDR3 contains 18 residues. CDR1 and CDR2 from the germline V gene are SGHKS and YYEKEE (reference sequence). Trimming pared 0 bases from V and 7 bases from J, leaving 20 bases between. The CDR3 loop is CASSLELRTLTRNSPLHF. The CDR3 nucleotides read TGTGCCAGCAGCTTGGAGTTGAGGACACTTACACGGAATTCACCCCTCCACTTT. The complete variable domain, with remaining parts taken from reference TRBV5-5 and TRBJ1-6, reads DAGVTQSPTHLIKTRGQQVTLRCSPISGHKSVSWYQQVLGQGPQFIFQYYEKEERGRGNFPDRFSARQFPNYSSELNVNALLLGDSALYLCASSLELRTLTRNSPLHFGNGTRLTVT.